This T cell receptor (beta chain) was recorded in a study of cytomegalovirus exposure and HLA in healthy donors. The study's findings and limits: The tendency of first-cohort TCR clusters to co-occur in the 110 or so validation repertoires emerged from a later analysis. The study designated fewer than 200 TCR beta chains cytomegalovirus-associated.

V was pared by 0 bases and J by 3 bases, with 12 bases between. The CDR3 extends over 15 amino acids. Germline-derived CDR1 and CDR2 are LNHNV and YYDKDF (reference sequence). The method was immunoSEQ multiplex PCR; TCRdb's version includes in-frame clones alone and lacks a portion of them. The sample holds approximately 190,000 clones, 84% seen once. A remark on this clone: The target antigen is unknown.

The sample was PBMCs. J is TRBJ2-7 and V is TRBV15; D remains unclear. The TCR comes from a man between 18 and 35 years old in good health and CMV-seropositive. CDR3 DNA: TGTGCCACCAGCAGAGAGTTAGCATCCCTCTACGAGCAGTACTTC. Protein: CATSRELASLYEQYF.